A single T cell receptor beta chain is shown here with its context. These data come from a study of cytotoxic CD8 clonotypes in ibrutinib-treated CLL. Assay used: immunoSEQ multiplex PCR; TCRdb lists only in-frame clones, some missing. The table lists 200,000 to 250,000 clones, 70% of them singletons. V dropped 9 bases and J dropped 0 bases, with 15 bases sitting between them. CDR3 length: 15 amino acids. The V gene's germline CDR1 is LNHDA and CDR2 SQIVND (reference sequence). The TCR sequence derives from a human donor with chronic lymphocytic leukemia. V usage is TRBV19 and J usage is TRBJ1-5; D is undetermined. The material was PBMCs, obtained after 12 months of ibrutinib treatment. The CDR3 nucleotides read TGTGCCAGCCGCCGGGAAGGTATTAGCAATCAGCCCCAGCATTTT. Translating gives CASRREGISNQPQHF.